Given below is one T cell receptor (beta chain) in context. Its binding antigen is unknown. No quality values exist for individual bases; no much larger clone is one base distant. Each sample received about 2.24 to 5.5 ug of genomic DNA as input, and the DNA input was kept equal within each pair of samples. TCR beta libraries were constructed with the immunoSEQ hsTCRbeta Kit, which uses multiplexed V and J gene primers in two PCR steps. Pooled libraries with positive and negative controls were sequenced on an Illumina MiSeq using a 100-cycle paired-end protocol. Per the authors' processing: Raw data were processed by the immunoSEQ vendor into normalized, annotated TCR beta repertoire reports. Richness was counted as unique clones by nucleotide sequence, and total richness was extrapolated with the iChao1 and Efron-Thisted estimators. To characterize and compare the paired lesions, the analysis used Pielou's evenness, Simpson's index, the proportional abundance of the top-ten clones, and the Morisita overlap index. Entries here come from immuneACCESS through TCRdb and include only in-frame sequences with V and J called. Some clones fail to appear in such tables; in the studies checked, an unresolved V gene covers under half of the shortfall, and the cause of the remainder is unknown. V, J and clone size are those of that table, while D and trimming were read from the DNA. Within this sample are thousands of clones, with 70% to 90% of them counted one time only. Of the sample, around 6% is held by the ten largest clones.

The sample belongs to a study of T cells in lung cancer brain metastases listed by TCRdb under 2018. Regarding the complete study: About 85% of the roughly 20 patients had a history of tobacco use, with a median of approximately 39 pack-years. The cohort included about 20 patients who provided 40 or so specimens, with each patient contributing one primary lung lesion and one brain metastasis. The median interval between acquisition of the primary specimen and acquisition of the brain metastasis specimen was less than 450 days. Of the roughly 20 patients, roughly 17 received no interval therapy between resection of the primary and resection of the metastasis. Of the patients, fewer than 14 were female and several were male, and their median age at first diagnosis was 55 to 60 years. The study compared TCR beta CDR3 repertoires between fully resected primary non-small cell lung cancers and paired brain metastases. DNA integrity number averaged approximately 4 in both primary and metastatic specimens, with no significant difference between sites.

Patients had resection for either synchronous oligometastatic disease or delayed recurrence of a solitary brain metastasis. To avoid including cancers other than NSCLC, any patient with a history of multiple malignancies was excluded. Using marked H&E slides as a guide, tumor areas were macrodissected from a few unstained 8.5 to 10 um sections that had been deparaffinized. All specimens were formalin-fixed and paraffin-embedded (FFPE). Genomic DNA was extracted using the AllPrep DNA/RNA FFPE Kit. Here is what the overall study found, with its caveats: Significantly fewer unique productive clones were found in brain metastases than in paired primaries (median approximately 1,600 versus 4,100). In brain metastases, the ten most abundant clones accounted for a significantly larger fraction of the repertoire than in primaries, a finding that suggests clonal expansion. Most clones were found to be lesion-specific, and limited overlap was observed between paired lesions (mean Morisita index 0.23). The study could not control for the effects of preoperative corticosteroids on T cell infiltration in brain metastases. DNA fragmentation in the FFPE samples may have kept the complete infiltrating T cell repertoire from being retrieved.

CDR1 and CDR2 (MNHEY, SMNVEV) derive from the germline V gene (reference sequence). The cysteine opens and the phenylalanine closes a CDR3 of 17 amino acids. Of all the DNA, just the CDR3 is kept, 51 bases in frame from base 1. V lost 2 bases and J lost 2 bases; the stretch between them is 18 bases long. The sequence was obtained from a woman between 50 and 59 years old with non-small cell lung cancer. Source material: tumor tissue from the primary lung tumor. According to the study, the label for this sample's cell subset or site signals: primary lung cancer lesion. The chain is encoded by TRBV27 joined to TRBJ2-5; the D gene could be either TRBD1 or TRBD2, each agreeing at 5 bases. CDR3 reads: CASSLIFWGNSQETQYF. The DNA sequence is given as TGTGCCAGCAGTTTAATTTTCTGGGGGAACTCACAAGAGACCCAGTACTTC.